Below are 19 T cell receptor beta chains sequenced from a single sample in a study of blood T cells in healthy people across ages. Through a sample-barcoded 5' primer and a J-beta primer mix, a second PCR was run for 7 to 11 cycles. TCRdb reanalysed the 5' RACE reads using MiXCR and keeps one entry per CDR3 protein. The top ten clones hold less than 9.5% of a sample with some 1.7 million distinct CDR3 sequences, 28% of them seen once. The sample taken for sequencing was blood. Receptors originate from a woman aged 30 to 39 in good health.

This clonotype was detected a few times. The V call is TRBV20-1, the J call TRBJ1-1; 7 positions agree with TRBD1. This CDR3 region has 14 residues. CDR1 is DFQATT, CDR2 SNEGSKA, per germline (reference sequence). The CDR3 is CRVPLTGSNTEAFF. As DNA, the CDR3 is TGCAGAGTACCATTGACAGGGTCGAACACTGAAGCTTTCTTT.

Many counts were recorded for this clonotype. CDR3 residues: CASSRQGMYEQYF. CDR3 coding DNA: TGTGCCAGCAGCCGCCAGGGGATGTACGAGCAGTACTTC. V is TRBV7-2 and J is TRBJ2-7, with D maybe TRBD1 (6 bases). The CDR3 has 13 amino acids. V was cut by 5 bases and J by 4 bases, with 12 bases left in between. Germline loops: CDR1 SGHTA, CDR2 FQGNSA.

This clonotype occurred a few times. The V and J genes are TRBV7-2 and TRBJ2-7; 9 bases align to TRBD1. The CDR3 consists of 13 residues. V was pared by 4 bases and J by 3 bases, with 1 base of the junction left unmatched. Germline CDR1 reads SGHTA; CDR2 reads FQGNSA. CDR3 loop: CASSWTGDYEQYV. The CDR3 coding sequence is TGTGCCAGCAGCTGGACAGGGGACTACGAGCAGTACGTC.

The chain joins TRBV7-8 to TRBJ1-5; 8 nucleotides line up with TRBD1. Unmatched junction bases numbered 8, after V lost 4 bases and J lost 6 bases. Germline lookup yields CDR1 SGHVS and CDR2 FQNEAQ. This CDR3 has 15 amino acids. The chain's CDR3 is CASSSGQGRGQPQHF. CDR3 in DNA: TGTGCCAGCAGCTCAGGACAGGGAAGGGGTCAGCCCCAGCATTTT. The full variable domain, with the rest looked up from reference TRBV7-8 and TRBJ1-5, is GAGVSQSPRYKVAKRGQDVALRCDPISGHVSLFWYQQALGQGPEFLTYFQNEAQLDKSGLPSDRFFAERPEGSVSTLKIQRTQQEDSAVYLCASSSGQGRGQPQHFGDGTRLSIL.

Of note for this clonotype: At one of its ends the junction is not consistent with the germline gene, which may arise from a read error. As DNA, the CDR3 is TGTGTCAGCTCACCACCCCCTAGCGGCCTGACGTACTTC. Translated: CVSSPPPSGLTYF. The chain joins TRBV18 to TRBJ2-5; the match to TRBD2 covers 7 bases. The V gene's germline CDR1 is KGHSH and CDR2 LQKENI. The CDR3 extends over 13 amino acids.

This clonotype was observed a handful of times. This chain's CDR3 is CASTRDTNTEAFF. The CDR3 coding sequence is TGTGCCAGCACTAGGGACACGAACACTGAAGCTTTCTTT. The chain recombines TRBV6-1 with TRBJ1-1, with a weak D call TRBD1 (6 bases). The V gene lost 7 bases and the J gene lost 1 base, with 10 bases spanning the gap. This CDR3 spans 13 amino acids. CDR1 MNHNS and CDR2 SASEGT come from the germline V gene.

This clonotype was seen ten or more times. The chain carries TRBV4-2 and TRBJ1-6; D might be TRBD1 (5 bases). V lost 1 base, J lost 10 bases, and 14 bases lay in between. The germline V gene encodes CDR1 LGHNA and CDR2 YNFKEQ. The CDR3 sequence is 15 residues long. CDR3 sequence reads: CASSQGLQGRSPLHF. In nucleotides, the CDR3 is TGTGCCAGCAGCCAAGGGTTGCAGGGCCGATCACCCCTCCACTTT.

This sequence joins TRBV20-1 and TRBJ2-5; the D gene is possibly TRBD1 (6 bases). TRBJ2-7 explains the end of the DNA better; the J call may be wrong. This CDR3 comprises 11 residues. Looked up from germline, CDR1 is DFQATT and CDR2 is SNEGSKA (reference sequence). CDR3 nucleotide sequence: TGCAGTGCGGGGGCTCGATACGAGCAGTACTTC. Amino acids: CSAGARYEQYF.

Many counts were recorded for this clonotype. This chain uses TRBV6-5 with TRBJ2-7, with D possibly matching TRBD1 (6 bases). Looked up from germline, CDR1 is MNHEY and CDR2 is SVGAGI. This CDR3 region has 13 residues. V lost 6 bases, J lost 7 bases, and 16 bases lay in between. The CDR3 nucleotides read TGTGCCAGCAGCTTCGGGACATCGCGGGAGCAGTACTTC. Translated, it gives CASSFGTSREQYF.

The rearrangement joins TRBV14 to TRBJ1-3; D uncertain. The CDR3 runs 14 residues. From germline, CDR1 is SGHDN and CDR2 FVKESK. The V and J ends lost 0 bases and 6 bases respectively, with 9 bases between them. CDR3 region: CASSQEIPANTIYF. The CDR3 DNA is TGTGCCAGCAGCCAAGAAATCCCCGCAAACACCATATATTTT.

The sample holds a few counts of this clonotype. The chain is built from TRBV6-5 and TRBJ2-1, with 7 bases aligning to TRBD1. CDR1 and CDR2 (germline): MNHEY, SVGAGI. The CDR3 runs to 13 residues. V was pared by 8 bases and J by 7 bases, with 8 bases of the junction left unmatched. CDR3 sequence reads: CASGRQGRNEQFF. The DNA for the CDR3 is TGTGCCAGCGGGAGACAGGGTAGGAATGAGCAGTTCTTC.

This clonotype was counted a few times. The chain uses TRBV29-1 and TRBJ2-3; 7 positions match TRBD2. V dropped 8 bases and J dropped 1; count of bases not matched to a gene: 6. CDR1 is SQVTM, CDR2 ANQGSEA, per germline. This CDR3 is built from 13 residues. DNA for the CDR3: TGCAGCACGGGGGGAAAAGGCACAGATACGCAGTATTTT. Protein product: CSTGGKGTDTQYF.

This clonotype was found many times. J is TRBJ2-1 and V is TRBV15; TRBD2 agrees at 9 bases. The CDR3 consists of 14 residues. Trimming at V came to 3 bases and at J to 8 bases, leaving 5 bases not matched to a gene. From germline, CDR1 is LNHNV and CDR2 YYDKDF (reference sequence). The CDR3 DNA follows: TGTGCCACCAGCAGTGGGACTAGCATACATGAGCAGTTCTTC. It translates to CATSSGTSIHEQFF.

For this clonotype: A much larger clone sits a single nucleotide away, making a read error possible. The rearrangement uses TRBV7-2 and TRBJ2-4, with D perhaps being TRBD1 or TRBD2 (5 bases each). CDR1 SGHTA and CDR2 FQGNSA come from the germline V gene. This CDR3 spans 14 amino acids. CDR3 sequence: CASSLGIYSREQCF. The CDR3 nucleotides are TGTGCCAGCAGCTTAGGTATCTACTCCAGGGAGCAGTGCTTC.

This clonotype was observed a few times. CDR3 sequence reads: CASRQRGESSYEQYF. CDR3 in DNA: TGTGCCAGCAGGCAGAGGGGGGAAAGCTCCTACGAGCAGTACTTC. The chain carries TRBV3-1 and TRBJ2-7; the D gene could be TRBD1 or TRBD2 (6 bases each). The V gene lost 6 bases and the J gene lost 0 bases, with 15 bases spanning the gap. Germline V gene data show CDR1 as LGHDT and CDR2 as YNNKEL (reference sequence). The CDR3 is 15 residues long.

As regards this clonotype: One base away lies a much larger clone, so this may be a sequencing read error. The V and J genes are TRBV7-2 and TRBJ2-7, with D perhaps being TRBD1 or TRBD2 (5 bases each). Trimming stripped 4 bases from V and 7 bases from J, with 23 bases between. The CDR3 consists of 16 residues. Per germline, CDR1 SGHTA and CDR2 FQGNSA. The CDR3 loop is CASSSRTGASYNEQYF. DNA for the CDR3: TGTGCCAGCAGCTCCCGGACCGGGGCCTCCTACAATGAGCAGTACTTC.

The rearrangement joins TRBV11-2 to TRBJ2-1, with 10 bases fitting TRBD2. The V gene's germline CDR1 is SGHAT and CDR2 FQNNGV. With 5 bases clipped from V and 4 bases from J, the junction kept 8 bases outside the gene matches. This CDR3 has 16 amino acids. For the CDR3, the DNA is TGTGCCAGCAGCCCAGGGTCTAGCGGGGGATACAATGAGCAGTTCTTC. Translation: CASSPGSSGGYNEQFF.

V is TRBV20-1 and J is TRBJ1-1; D gene unclear. V was clipped by 4 bases and J by 4 bases, with 10 bases between them. In germline, CDR1 is DFQATT, CDR2 SNEGSKA (reference sequence). The CDR3 runs 12 residues. CDR3 amino acids: CSAKAGSTEAFF. The CDR3 DNA reads TGCAGTGCTAAGGCAGGATCCACTGAAGCTTTCTTT.

This rearrangement joins TRBV7-9 to TRBJ1-1, with 9 nucleotides matching TRBD1. V was pared by 5 bases and J by 10 bases, with 8 bases of the junction left unmatched. Germline CDR1 and CDR2: SEHNR and FQNEAQ (reference sequence). There are 13 residues in the CDR3. The CDR3 DNA reads as TGTGCCAGCAGCCTAGGACAGGGGTCACGAGCTTTCTTT. It is translated as CASSLGQGSRAFF.